The 5 T cell receptor beta chains listed next were all sequenced from one sample in a study of blood T cell repertoires in COVID-19 (dated by TCRdb to 2018 to 2020). Preparation of the library involved the immunoSEQ multiplex PCR assay. As stored in TCRdb, this immuneACCESS dataset retains in-frame rearrangements with V and J assigned. A fraction of the clones does not appear; measured against another copy, unresolved V genes explain less than half of the discrepancy, and the remainder lacks a known reason. The sample contains nearly 95,000 clones, roughly 84% of them found a single time. The ten largest clones capture around 5.3% of the sample. Material for sequencing was peripheral blood. The receptors stem from a woman older than 75 with acute or convalescent COVID-19.

The chain recombines TRBV6-5 with TRBJ1-4; D gene uncertain. CDR1 is MNHEY and CDR2 is SVGAGI in the germline V gene. Deletions cut 5 bases from V and 0 bases from J, with 7 bases between. This CDR3 is 14 amino acids long. The DNA of the CDR3 is TGTGCCAGCAGTCGCCAGACAACTAATGAAAAACTGTTTTTT. Translated, it gives CASSRQTTNEKLFF.

This clone was seen only once. CDR3 DNA: TGTGCCAGCAGCTTTTTGGGGACAGGGTCCAACTATGGCTACACCTTC. Protein product: CASSFLGTGSNYGYTF. This sequence joins TRBV5-6 and TRBJ1-2; TRBD1 aligns across 9 bases. Losses at the gene ends were 2 bases for V and 2 bases for J; bases not matched to a gene: 7. Per germline, CDR1 SGHDT and CDR2 YYEEEE. The CDR3 has 16 residues.

The chain recombines TRBV6-5 with TRBJ1-1; D gene unclear. The germline V gene has CDR1 MNHEY and CDR2 SVGAGI. The CDR3 spans 13 residues. The ends were cut back, 7 bases at V and 3 bases at J, with 12 bases in the middle. The CDR3 region has the DNA TGTGCCAGCACGGGTACGGGTTACACTGAAGCTTTCTTT. As protein: CASTGTGYTEAFF.

This clone was picked up a small number of times. The V gene is TRBV6-1, the J gene TRBJ1-5, with 8 nucleotides matching TRBD1. CDR1 is MNHNS, CDR2 SASEGT, per germline. V shed 2 bases, J shed 4 bases, and the junction held 4 bases outside the gene matches. The CDR3 runs 15 residues. CDR3 protein: CASSERDRINQPQHF. In DNA form, the CDR3 reads TGTGCCAGCAGTGAACGGGACAGGATTAATCAGCCCCAGCATTTT.

This chain connects TRBV19 to TRBJ1-2; perhaps TRBD1 as D (6 bases). The germline V gene encodes CDR1 LNHDA and CDR2 SQIVND (reference sequence). This CDR3 region has 13 residues. With 5 bases removed from V and 2 bases from J, the gap between germline ends came to 9 bases. CDR3 in DNA: TGTGCCAGTAGTCATACAGGGAACTATGGCTACACCTTC. This encodes CASSHTGNYGYTF.